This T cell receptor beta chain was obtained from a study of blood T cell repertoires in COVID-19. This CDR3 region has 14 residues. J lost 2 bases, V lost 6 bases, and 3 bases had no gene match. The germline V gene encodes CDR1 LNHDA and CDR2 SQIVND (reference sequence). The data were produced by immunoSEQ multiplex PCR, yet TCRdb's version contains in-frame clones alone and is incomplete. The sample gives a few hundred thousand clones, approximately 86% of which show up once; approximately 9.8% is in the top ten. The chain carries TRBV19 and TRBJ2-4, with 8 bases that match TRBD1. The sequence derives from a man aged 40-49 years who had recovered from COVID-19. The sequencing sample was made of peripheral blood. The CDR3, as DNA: TGTGCCAGTAGGGACAGGGCAACCAAAAACATTCAGTACTTC. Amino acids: CASRDRATKNIQYF.